Presented here are 5 T cell receptor beta chains from one specimen sequenced in a study of T cells after yellow fever vaccination. TCRdb independently ran MiXCR on the 5' RACE reads; one entry per CDR3 protein. The repertoire has under 150,000 distinct CDR3 sequences, less than 9.5% of them found once; the top ten carry approximately 0.78%. This specimen consisted of CD4+ T cells sorted from PBMCs, obtained 5 days after the yellow fever booster vaccination. The receptors stem from a man aged 30 to 39 who received the YFV17D yellow fever vaccine.

This clonotype was recorded at least ten times. The genes are TRBV5-5 and TRBJ2-7; 12 bases agree with TRBD2. Germline V CDR1 and CDR2: SGHKS, YYEKEE (reference sequence). This CDR3 is built from 16 residues. V was clipped by 4 bases and J by 2 bases; unmatched bases: 7. The CDR3: CASSPTLAGGAYEQYF. CDR3 nucleotide sequence: TGTGCCAGCAGCCCAACTCTAGCGGGAGGGGCCTACGAGCAGTACTTC.

In this sample, this clonotype turned up many times. The rearrangement links TRBV6-2 or TRBV6-3 to TRBJ2-1, with D unclear. The CDR3 covers 16 residues. The V end was cut by 5 bases, the J end by 0 bases, with 14 bases between. Per the germline V gene, CDR1 is MNHEY and CDR2 is SVGEGT. CDR3 coding DNA: TGTGCCAGCAGTCCCCACGACCCGAGCTCCTACAATGAGCAGTTCTTC. Translating gives CASSPHDPSSYNEQFF.

The sample holds many counts of this clonotype. This sequence joins TRBV7-9 and TRBJ2-7; no clear D gene. The V gene's germline CDR1 is SEHNR and CDR2 FQNEAQ (reference sequence). The CDR3 contains 13 residues. Trimming removed 4 bases at V and 0 bases at J, with 7 bases between. The CDR3 DNA reads as TGTGCCAGCAGCTCCTGGGTCTCCTACGAGCAGTACTTC. Amino acids: CASSSWVSYEQYF. The full variable domain, with the rest looked up from reference TRBV7-9 and TRBJ2-7, is DTGVSQNPRHKITKRGQNVTFRCDPISEHNRLYWYRQTLGQGPEFLTYFQNEAQLEKSRLLSDRFSAERPKGSFSTLEIQRTEQGDSAMYLCASSSWVSYEQYFGPGTRLTVT.

Many counts were recorded for this clonotype. The chain recombines TRBV20-1 with TRBJ1-3; 8 positions agree with TRBD1. V shed 3 bases, J shed 4 bases, and the junction held 5 bases outside the gene matches. This CDR3 has 14 amino acids. CDR1 and CDR2 (germline): DFQATT, SNEGSKA (reference sequence). The CDR3 sequence is CSASLAGGGNTIYF. CDR3 coding DNA: TGCAGTGCTAGTCTTGCAGGGGGCGGAAACACCATATATTTT.

This clonotype showed up many times. The chain links TRBV24-1 to TRBJ2-1; D perhaps matches TRBD1 (6 bases). In germline, CDR1 is KGHDR, CDR2 SFDVKD. The CDR3 runs 12 residues. V gave up 3 bases and J gave up 14 bases, with 13 bases separating them. The CDR3, as DNA: TGTGCCACCAGTGATCGTTCAGGGGCTGAGTTCTTC. Its translation: CATSDRSGAEFF.